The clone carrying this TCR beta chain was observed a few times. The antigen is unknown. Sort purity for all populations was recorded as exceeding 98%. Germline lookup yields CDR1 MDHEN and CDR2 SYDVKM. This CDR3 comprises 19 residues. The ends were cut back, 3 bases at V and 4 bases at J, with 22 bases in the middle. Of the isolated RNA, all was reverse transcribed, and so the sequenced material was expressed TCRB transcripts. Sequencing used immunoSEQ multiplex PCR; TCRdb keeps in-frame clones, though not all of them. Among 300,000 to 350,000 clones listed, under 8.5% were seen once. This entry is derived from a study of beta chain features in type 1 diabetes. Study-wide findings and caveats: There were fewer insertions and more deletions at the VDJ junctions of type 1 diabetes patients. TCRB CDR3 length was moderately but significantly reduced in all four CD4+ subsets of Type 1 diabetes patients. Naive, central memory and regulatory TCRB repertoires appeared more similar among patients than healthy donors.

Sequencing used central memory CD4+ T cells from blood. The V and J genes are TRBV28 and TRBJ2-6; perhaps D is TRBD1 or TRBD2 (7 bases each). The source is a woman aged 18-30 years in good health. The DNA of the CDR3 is TGTGCCAGCAGTTTCGAGGGGGGGACAGCACCGGCGGGGGCCAACGTCCTGACTTTC. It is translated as CASSFEGGTAPAGANVLTF.